This TCR beta chain was identified during a study of cytomegalovirus exposure and HLA in healthy donors (dated by TCRdb to the late 2010s). Concerning the study at large: According to an earlier analysis of several hundred of the donors, 150 million to 200 million T cells yielded approximately 120 million unique TCR beta sequences and approximately 280 Gb of sequence data. The number of typed donors differed by locus: roughly 620-640 for A, B, C, DRB1 and DQB1; 500 to 550 for DQA1; some 590 for DPA1; and some 430 for DPB1. Among the roughly 380 genotyped donors, around 81% belonged to the genetic ancestry cluster associated with self-reported Caucasian donors. All discovery cohort repertoires had been generated using a single sequencing platform. To decide whether each TCR beta V gene segment behaved as functional or pseudogenic, an earlier analysis of approximately 600 of the donors relied on high-throughput TCR beta sequencing. The study aimed to test whether cataloging public T cell receptors could reveal signatures of past pathogen exposure. Besides the first cohort of some 670 subjects, a separate validation cohort made up of roughly 120 different subjects was used. A later analysis re-analyzed previously published TCR beta repertoires from 666 donors and added high-resolution HLA genotyping to study TCR occurrence patterns. To predict cytomegalovirus infection status, the study brought together high-throughput TCR immunosequencing, statistical association of individual TCRs with disease status, and machine learning. Donor age, sex, ethnicity and CMV serostatus were compiled together with the repertoire data. Four or five DR-DQ haplotypes were treated as single units for association and clustering because of strong linkage in the cohort. An early release that covered about 600 HLA-typed donors contained about 300 gigabases of sequencing data and tens of millions of unique TCR sequences. Class I and class II HLA loci were covered by the typing at four-digit resolution. The study profiled the T cell repertoires of hundreds of subjects by immunosequencing and related them to cytomegalovirus serostatus. A later genetic analysis took genome-wide SNP genotypes for about three fifths of the roughly 700 donors and used that subset as a discovery cohort. The later analysis used no new phenotypic data to find candidate immune exposures, relying instead on TCR beta sequences and their occurrence across donors. Among some 400 genotyped donors of the cohort, an average of around 250,000 unique TCR beta nucleotide sequences was sequenced per donor, of which 15% to 20% were non-productive.

A few counts support this clone. The antigen it binds to is not known. The input lacks base qualities; no much larger clone sits a single base away. The study at large found these results: Compared with equally common non-associated chains, HLA-associated TCR beta chains in a later analysis were more clonally expanded and had lower generation probabilities. Because counts were too low, about 17 rarely observed V segments, including chromosome 9 orphons, were excluded from the earlier analysis of about 500 of the donors. V-gene and J-gene trimming of TCR beta chains was associated with a missense DCLRE1C variant in a later genetic analysis, and the association was replicated in an independent cohort. In the study, 150 to 200 TCR beta chains were listed as associated with cytomegalovirus. A later analysis found that TCR association rates varied across HLA loci, with DRB1 alleles showing the most associated TCRs and HLA-C alleles the fewest. In both the original and validation cohorts, the classifier was reported to diagnose cytomegalovirus status with high specificity and sensitivity. Only TCR beta chains were sequenced in this cohort, and the absence of alpha or paired-chain data limited detectable features. According to a later analysis, most CMV-associated TCR beta chains appeared to be HLA-restricted, and the HLA associations seemed to be driven largely by CMV exposure. In an earlier analysis of 500 to 650 of the donors, most TCR beta V segments appeared in productive rearrangements about 87% or about 30% of the time, broadly matching IMGT annotations. Most TCR sequences were seen in very few donors, while some public TCRs were found in many individuals. A later analysis associated 17,000 or so TCR beta sequences with specific HLA alleles at a false discovery rate of 0.05. A later analysis reported that several top co-occurrence clusters appeared linked to parvovirus B19, influenza, CMV and Epstein-Barr virus. The authors suggested that the approach could potentially be extended to other disease states and immunological phenotypes. A further reported finding was that TCR beta sequences accurately predicted the HLA-A and HLA-B alleles for most subjects in the first cohort. Presence/absence analyses assumed roughly uniform sequencing depth across donors, an assumption that may not hold. CMV serostatus was the only immune exposure information available for the cohort. Some IMGT-functional V segments, including TRBV6-2 and TRBV6-3, could not be told apart with the 87-base-pair reads, so those segments were excluded. A few of the identified cytomegalovirus-associated TCR beta chains were confirmed in vitro to be specific for cytomegalovirus antigens. The sequencing pipeline was judged likely to have produced a cluster of highly shared sequence variants as a technical artifact. Because HLA typing was missing for some donors at each locus, association tests included only the typed subset. A later genetic analysis reported fewer N-insertions in productive TCRs among donors in an Asian-associated ancestry cluster than the 666-donor mean. Linkage disequilibrium might explain the correlated functional status among segregating V segments, but an unknown experimental factor could not be ruled out. Strong co-occurrence of HLA alleles, especially DR and DQ, made assigning TCR associations to individual alleles difficult.

The cohort comprised 710 or so healthy bone marrow donors. At the time of sampling, every cohort member was nominally healthy, though immune exposures that went unrecorded were likely present. The donor tested CMV seronegative and was one of the 352 seronegative cohort members. Each donor provided a peripheral blood sample, and peripheral blood mononuclear cells were used for TCR beta sequencing. Genomic DNA extraction from the blood cell samples was performed with the Qiagen DNeasy Blood Extraction Kit. CDR1 and CDR2, per the germline V gene, are MNHEY and SVGAGI. The CDR3 runs 13 amino acids, cysteine and phenylalanine included. Solely the CDR3 DNA is kept, with 39 bases framed from the first base. Trimming at the junction amounts to 6 bases on V and 3 bases on J, and the germline ends lie 12 bases apart. The method behind the library was the immunoSEQ multiplex PCR assay. A mixture of 60 forward primers for TCR Vbeta segments and 13 reverse primers for TCR Jbeta segments was used in the multiplex PCR. A multiplex PCR assay on genomic DNA amplified the CDR3 region of rearranged TCR beta genes. The Illumina HiSeq System was used to sequence the amplified TCR beta libraries as 87-base-pair reads. The authors' pipeline ran thus. A later analysis tallied approximately 87 million unique TCR beta chains across the 660 or so repertoires, and about 10 million of those chains were shared by two or more donors. A nearest-neighbor algorithm error-corrected the raw reads and collapsed the reads into unique sequences, merging closely related sequences to remove PCR and sequencing errors. To assign V, D and J gene segments, CDR3 sequences were aligned to IMGT reference sequences. For a sequence to be retained, at least a six-nucleotide match to both a V gene segment and a J gene segment was required. Rearrangements were classified as productive when the CDR3 lacked stop codons and remained in frame with V and J, and all other rearrangements were classified as non-productive. CDR3 was defined according to IMGT convention as the region running from the second conserved V-encoded cysteine to the conserved J-encoded phenylalanine. The earlier analysis of some 550 of the donors excluded any sequence lacking an unambiguous match to a single V gene segment. In an earlier analysis of 450 to 750 of the donors, a V segment was called functional when productive rearrangements were above 56.7%, and segregating when the standard deviation between donors exceeded 5%. A statistical classification framework was built to diagnose cytomegalovirus status from the catalog of TCR beta chain sequences. V and J gene assignment, in a later analysis, came from comparing TCR nucleotide sequences with IMGT/GENE-DB human TR gene sequences. Using the TCRdist pipeline, a later analysis assigned CDR3 sequences along with most-parsimonious VDJ recombination scenarios. In a later analysis, each TCR beta chain was defined by its CDR3 amino acid sequence together with its V-gene family, and reads lacking a unique V-gene family were excluded. In a later analysis, around 650 highly shared, low-generation-probability nucleotide sequences were removed to address suspected cross-contamination and a sequencing artifact. In a later analysis, a clonal expansion index was calculated for each public chain from normalized within-repertoire ranks of inferred template counts. A later analysis computed generation probabilities with a VDJ recombination model fitted to out-of-frame rearrangements, and checked the results against IGoR. A later analysis scored TCR-TCR, TCR-HLA and TCR-CMV co-occurrence with hypergeometric tests, applying a repertoire-size bias correction to TCR pairs. A later analysis estimated false discovery rates by permuting HLA or CMV assignments 20 times. In a later analysis, co-occurring TCRs were grouped using DBSCAN, and TCRdist sequence similarity was added for clustering within HLA-allele-positive subsets. For co-occurrence clustering, repertoires with fewer than 30,000 or more than 120,000 public chains were excluded, along with about five repertoires with anomalous nucleotide sharing. In its TCRdb copy, this immuneACCESS table keeps in-frame sequences only and misses some clones. Where compared with another copy, unresolved V genes explain less than half of these, and the others have no known cause. V and J calls plus clone size are reproduced from that table; the DNA served to infer D and trimming. The sample data list over 150,000 clones, and 70% to 85% of these were observed just once. 2.1% of the sample goes to the ten largest clones.

Sequenced: PBMCs. The receptor was isolated from a man between 35 and 55 years old in good health and CMV-seronegative. In this chain, TRBV6-5 is recombined with TRBJ2-7; the D gene is perhaps TRBD2, from 5 matching bases. The nucleotide sequence reads TGTGCCAGCAGAGGAGCGGAAAACTACGAGCAGTACTTC. The resulting protein is CASRGAENYEQYF.